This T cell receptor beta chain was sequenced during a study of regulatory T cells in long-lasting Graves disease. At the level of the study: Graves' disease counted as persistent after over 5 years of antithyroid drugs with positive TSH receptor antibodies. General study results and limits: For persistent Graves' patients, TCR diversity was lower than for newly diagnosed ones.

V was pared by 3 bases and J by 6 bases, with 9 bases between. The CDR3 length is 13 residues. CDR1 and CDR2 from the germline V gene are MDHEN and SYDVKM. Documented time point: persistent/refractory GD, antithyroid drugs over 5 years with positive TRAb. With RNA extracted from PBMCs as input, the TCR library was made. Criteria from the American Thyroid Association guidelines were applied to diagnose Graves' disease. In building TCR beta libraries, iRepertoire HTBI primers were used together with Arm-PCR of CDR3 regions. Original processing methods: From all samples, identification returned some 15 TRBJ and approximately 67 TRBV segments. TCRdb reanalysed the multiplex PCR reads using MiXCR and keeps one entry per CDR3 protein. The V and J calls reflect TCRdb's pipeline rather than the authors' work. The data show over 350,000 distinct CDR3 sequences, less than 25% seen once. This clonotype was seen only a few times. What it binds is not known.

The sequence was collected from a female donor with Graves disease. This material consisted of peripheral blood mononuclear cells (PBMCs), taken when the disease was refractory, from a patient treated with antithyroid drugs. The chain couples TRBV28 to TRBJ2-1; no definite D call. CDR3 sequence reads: CASSFAEANEQFF. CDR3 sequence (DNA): TGTGCCAGCAGTTTCGCAGAGGCCAATGAGCAGTTCTTC.